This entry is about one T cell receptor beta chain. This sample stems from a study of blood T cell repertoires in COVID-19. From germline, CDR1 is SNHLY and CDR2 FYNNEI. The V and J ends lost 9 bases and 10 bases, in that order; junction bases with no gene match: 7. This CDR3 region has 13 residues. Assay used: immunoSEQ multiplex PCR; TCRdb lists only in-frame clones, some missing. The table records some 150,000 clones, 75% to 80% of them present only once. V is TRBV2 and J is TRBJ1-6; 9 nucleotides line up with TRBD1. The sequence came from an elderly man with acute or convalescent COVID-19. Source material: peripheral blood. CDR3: CARAGQGESPLHF. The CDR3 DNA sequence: TGTGCCAGGGCGGGACAGGGAGAATCACCCCTCCACTTT.